The next 15 T cell receptor beta chains were all read from a single sample in a study of blood T cells in healthy people across ages. A sample-barcoded 5' primer and a J-beta primer mix were used in a second PCR of about 7 to 11 cycles. TCRdb fed the 5' RACE reads into MiXCR, producing one record per CDR3 protein. Of some 1.7 million distinct CDR3 sequences in the sample, 25% to 30% were seen once. What was sequenced was blood. These receptors were taken from a woman in her 30s in good health.

This clonotype was seen many times. The rearrangement joins TRBV6-2 or TRBV6-3 to TRBJ2-3; 13 nucleotides match TRBD2. Trimming cost V 5 bases and J 2 bases; bases outside gene matches: 4. Germline V gene data show CDR1 as MNHEY and CDR2 as SVGEGT. The CDR3 is 16 residues long. The CDR3 protein is CASSRLAGGSTDTQYF. In DNA form, the CDR3 reads TGTGCCAGCAGTCGACTAGCGGGAGGCTCCACAGATACGCAGTATTTT.

There are a few counts of this clonotype. The chain recombines TRBV28 with TRBJ1-1; D call uncertain. V lost 5 bases and J lost 1, with 11 bases in between. In germline, CDR1 is MDHEN, CDR2 SYDVKM. The CDR3 spans 14 residues. The CDR3 is CASSPEWKNTEAFF. The CDR3 DNA reads TGTGCCAGCAGTCCCGAATGGAAGAACACTGAAGCTTTCTTT.

The table lists this clonotype with a few counts. The chain couples TRBV5-1 to TRBJ2-2, with 9 bases aligning to TRBD2. Germline CDR1 is SGHRS and CDR2 is YFSETQ. Unmatched junction bases numbered 3, after V lost 3 bases and J lost 6 bases. This CDR3 comprises 14 residues. Written as DNA, the CDR3 is TGCGCCAGCAGCTGGGGGACTAGCCCCGGGGAGCTGTTTTTT. Protein: CASSWGTSPGELFF.

This clonotype was counted ten times or more. The chain has TRBV20-1 and TRBJ2-7; TRBD1 is a possible D gene (8 bases). The germline V gene has CDR1 DFQATT and CDR2 SNEGSKA (reference sequence). The CDR3 runs 18 residues. The V end lost 5 bases, the J end lost 0 bases, and 26 bases lay between the germline ends. This CDR3 reads CSAREAPGQASFSYEQYF. The CDR3 DNA reads TGCAGTGCTCGGGAGGCCCCGGGACAGGCATCCTTCTCCTACGAGCAGTACTTC.

This clonotype has more than one count but fewer than ten. An end of the junction differs from the germline gene, which may be a read error. The chain is built from TRBV5-5 and TRBJ2-5; D is tentatively TRBD1 or TRBD2 (5 bases each). The J call may be wrong; the DNA end is better matched by TRBJ2-7. The CDR3 loop spans 13 amino acids. In germline, CDR1 is SGHKS, CDR2 YYEKEE (reference sequence). This chain's CDR3 is CASSLGTLSEQYF. CDR3 sequence (DNA): TGTGCCAGTAGCTTGGGGACGCTTTCCGAGCAGTACTTC.

V and J are TRBV30 and TRBJ2-1; 11 bases are shared with TRBD2. Germline V CDR1 and CDR2: GTSNPN, SVGIG (reference sequence). V lost 4 bases to trimming and J lost 3 bases; unmatched junction nucleotides: 8. There are 16 residues in the CDR3. CDR3 DNA: TGTGCCTGGACGACTAGCGGGAAAGGGGGCTACAATGAGCAGTTCTTC. It encodes CAWTTSGKGGYNEQFF.

This clonotype was recorded at least ten times. The V call is TRBV5-1, the J call TRBJ2-7, with unresolved D. CDR1 SGHRS and CDR2 YFSETQ come from the germline V gene. V shed 1 base and J shed 1 base, with 9 bases lying between them. The CDR3 runs 14 residues. This CDR3 reads CASSLLVSSYEQYF. CDR3 in DNA: TGCGCCAGCAGCTTGTTGGTCAGTTCCTACGAGCAGTACTTC.

The chain recombines TRBV24-1 with TRBJ2-5; 11 nucleotides align to TRBD2. Germline CDR1 KGHDR, CDR2 SFDVKD. The junction had 8 bases not matched to a gene; V was cut back by 5 bases and J by 4 bases. The CDR3 consists of 16 residues. CDR3 in amino acids: CATSGPTSGTGETQYF. The CDR3 DNA follows: TGTGCCACCAGTGGTCCGACTAGCGGGACGGGAGAGACCCAGTACTTC.

There are many counts of this clonotype. The chain recombines TRBV12-3 or TRBV12-4 with TRBJ2-7; 7 bases fit TRBD1. The CDR3 length is 16 residues. Trimming at V came to 4 bases and at J to 0 bases, leaving 9 bases not matched to a gene. The DNA of the CDR3 is TGTGCCAGCAGTTCCTCAGGGGGTTCCAACTCCTACGAGCAGTACTTC. It is translated as CASSSSGGSNSYEQYF.

This clonotype was detected only once. DNA for the CDR3: TGCGCCAGCAGCCCAGGGACAGAAGTCTACGAGCAGTACTTC. Translated: CASSPGTEVYEQYF. The chain is built from TRBV4-3 and TRBJ2-7; TRBD1 matches at 7 bases. This CDR3 contains 14 residues. CDR1 is LGHNA and CDR2 is YSLEER in the germline V gene. V shed 4 bases and J 3 bases; nucleotides not matched to a gene: 6.

This clonotype showed up just a few times. CDR3 sequence reads: CASSSSAGEAKTQYF. The CDR3, as DNA: TGTGCCAGCAGCTCCTCCGCAGGGGAGGCGAAGACCCAGTACTTC. V is TRBV7-8 and J is TRBJ2-5, with D tentatively TRBD1 or TRBD2 (6 bases each). Trimming cost V 4 bases and J 6 bases, with 18 bases left between them. The CDR3 loop spans 15 amino acids. Germline-derived CDR1 and CDR2 are SGHVS and FQNEAQ.

This clonotype has at least ten counts. V gene TRBV5-1 combines with J gene TRBJ2-6; 10 nucleotides line up with TRBD1. The ends lost 4 bases at V and 0 bases at J; junction bases unmatched: 7. Germline V gene lookup returns CDR1 SGHRS and CDR2 YFSETQ. The CDR3 loop spans 18 amino acids. CDR3 sequence reads: CASSARDRGVSGANVLTF. CDR3 nucleotides: TGCGCCAGCAGCGCCCGGGACAGGGGTGTCTCTGGGGCCAACGTCCTGACTTTC.

V and J are TRBV20-1 and TRBJ2-4; 10 nucleotides agree with TRBD2. Germline-derived CDR1 and CDR2 are DFQATT and SNEGSKA (reference sequence). V gave up 3 bases and J gave up 9 bases; unmatched junction bases: 8. The CDR3 is 14 amino acids. The CDR3 region is CSASLAGAEGIQYF. The CDR3 DNA reads TGCAGTGCTAGTCTAGCGGGGGCGGAGGGCATTCAGTACTTC.

A remark on this clonotype: A much larger clone lies one base from this, so it may be a read error. The chain uses TRBV7-8 and TRBJ2-7, with 8 bases fitting TRBD1. The germline gives CDR1 SGHVS, CDR2 FQNEAQ. The CDR3 spans 15 residues. The CDR3 sequence is CASSFAGQGSGEQDF. Here the CDR3 DNA reads TGTGCCAGCAGCTTTGCCGGACAGGGATCGGGCGAGCAGGACTTC. Filled out from reference TRBV7-8 and TRBJ2-7, the complete variable domain reads GAGVSQSPRYKVAKRGQDVALRCDPISGHVSLFWYQQALGQGPEFLTYFQNEAQLDKSGLPSDRFFAERPEGSVSTLKIQRTQQEDSAVYLCASSFAGQGSGEQDFGPGTRLTVT.

In this sample, this clonotype turned up a few times. This rearrangement joins TRBV12-3 or TRBV12-4 to TRBJ1-5; TRBD1 matches at 7 bases. V lost 5 bases and J lost 5; bases outside the gene matches: 6. The CDR3 is made up of 14 amino acids. CDR3 in amino acids: CASSLDRSYQPQHF. The CDR3 DNA follows: TGTGCCAGCAGTCTGGACAGGTCTTATCAGCCCCAGCATTTT.